The sequence of this T cell receptor (beta chain) was determined in a study of CD8+ T cells in alopecia areata. Findings and caveats of the study: Relative to normal scalp, lesional scalp, especially alopecia totalis/universalis, showed higher clonality.

Germline lookup yields CDR1 MNHEY and CDR2 SMNVEV (reference sequence). The CDR3 is 14 amino acids. V gave up 3 bases and J gave up 3 bases, with 6 bases separating them. A word on this clone: Its antigen is as yet unknown.

Sorting of CD4+ and CD8+ T cells was performed on PBMCs. After isolation, RNA underwent reverse transcription to generate cDNA as the sequencing template. Produced via immunoSEQ multiplex PCR; TCRdb's table is partial and in-frame only. The table lists approximately 99,000 clones, 59% of them singletons, with roughly 19% in the top ten. This sequence originates from a human donor in good health. The chain employs TRBV27 and TRBJ1-6; D is unresolved. The sequenced sample consisted of CD8+ T cells sorted from blood. The CDR3 loop is CASSFGVYNSPLHF. In DNA, the CDR3 is TGTGCCAGCAGTTTTGGCGTCTATAATTCACCCCTCCACTTT.